The clone carrying this TCR beta chain has at least ten counts. Construction of TCR beta libraries relied on iRepertoire HTBI primers and on Arm-PCR targeting CDR3 regions. TCRdb re-derived calls from the multiplex PCR reads in MiXCR, one entry per CDR3 protein. The sample lists hundreds of thousands of distinct CDR3 sequences; around 16% were seen once. The germline gives CDR1 SGHTA, CDR2 FQGNSA. This CDR3 contains 14 residues. Unmatched junction bases numbered 3, after V lost 1 base and J lost 7 bases. These data belong to a study of regulatory T cells in long-lasting Graves disease. This sample's time point: newly diagnosed GD, antithyroid drugs for less than 3 months. RNA from PBMCs was the source of the TCR library. This sample was shared with a second study, whose subject was T cells in Graves' hyperthyroidism and ophthalmopathy. That source notes: Researchers ran a first-round RT-PCR on the TCR CDR3 using the HTBI primer set. Model output signaled ophthalmopathy a median 6.5 months ahead of onset.

The sequencing used peripheral blood mononuclear cells (PBMCs), collected at new diagnosis, from a patient treated with antithyroid drugs. The TCR was taken from a middle-aged woman with Graves disease. The chain couples TRBV7-2 to TRBJ1-2; TRBD1 matches at 10 bases. The CDR3 loop is CASSLEGTGVGYTF. DNA for the CDR3: TGTGCCAGCAGCTTAGAGGGGACAGGGGTTGGCTACACCTTC.